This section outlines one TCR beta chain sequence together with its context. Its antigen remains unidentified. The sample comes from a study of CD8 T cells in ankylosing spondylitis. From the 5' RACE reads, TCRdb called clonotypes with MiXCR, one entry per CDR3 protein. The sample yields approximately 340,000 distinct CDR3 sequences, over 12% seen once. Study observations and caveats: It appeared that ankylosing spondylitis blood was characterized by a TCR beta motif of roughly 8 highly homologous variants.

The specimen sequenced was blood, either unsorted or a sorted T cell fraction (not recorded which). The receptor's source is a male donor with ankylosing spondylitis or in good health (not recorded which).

The CDR3 is CAISETQEGTDTQYF. The DNA of the CDR3 is TGTGCCATCAGTGAAACACAGGAGGGGACAGATACGCAGTATTTT. The chain couples TRBV10-3 to TRBJ2-3, with D possibly matching TRBD2 (6 bases). The CDR3 is made up of 15 amino acids. The germline CDR1 and CDR2 sequences are ENHRY and SYGVKD. V was clipped by 3 bases and J by 3 bases, with 13 bases between them.